The next 2 T cell receptor beta chains were all read from a single sample in a study of CD8 T cells in ankylosing spondylitis. TCRdb ran MiXCR on the 5' RACE reads and lists one entry per CDR3 protein. The data hold a few hundred thousand distinct CDR3 sequences, with about 10% observed a single time. Input material: blood, either unsorted or a sorted T cell fraction (not recorded which). These receptors came from a male donor with ankylosing spondylitis or in good health (not recorded which).

This clonotype was observed many times. CDR3 sequence: CAISESGGNEQYF. The CDR3 bases are TGTGCCATCAGTGAGTCTGGAGGGAACGAGCAGTACTTC. The V and J genes are TRBV10-3 and TRBJ2-7; perhaps TRBD2 as D (6 bases). This CDR3 comprises 13 residues. Per germline, CDR1 ENHRY and CDR2 SYGVKD. Trimming shortened V by 0 bases and J by 5 bases, and 8 bases separated the two germline ends.

This clonotype was detected a few times. V usage is TRBV29-1 and J usage is TRBJ2-3; 10 nucleotides align to TRBD1. The junction had 10 bases not matched to a gene; V was cut back by 8 bases and J by 5 bases. This CDR3 is built from 14 residues. Germline CDR1 reads SQVTM; CDR2 reads ANQGSEA. For the CDR3, the DNA is TGCAGCTCTTCCGGGACAGGGGTTAGAGATACGCAGTATTTT. As protein: CSSSGTGVRDTQYF.